This TCR beta chain was recorded in a study of CD8 T cells in Susac syndrome. A remark on this clonotype: What it binds is unknown.

Study-wide points: The CD4+ T cell repertoire of patients with Susac syndrome showed no detectable clonal expansion. The study recognized that the number of individuals in its TCR sequencing and HLA analysis was relatively small.

Reverse transcription of about 0.5 to 1 ug RNA was carried out with random hexamers. An immunoSEQ multiplex PCR amplified TCR beta CDR3 over 54 Vbeta and 13 Jbeta. TCRdb independently ran MiXCR on the immunoSEQ multiplex PCR reads; one entry per CDR3 protein. The sample holds 120,000 to 150,000 distinct CDR3 sequences, 95% seen once. The CDR3 is 14 amino acids. The trim removed 3 bases at V and 6 bases at J, leaving 10 bases unmatched. CDR1 DFQATT and CDR2 SNEGSKA come from the germline V gene (reference sequence). The CD8+ and CD4+ T cells were isolated magnetically using a negative isolation approach, whereas the TEMRA cells were enriched by FACS.

The receptor was isolated from a human donor with Susac syndrome. The gene calls are TRBV20-1 and TRBJ2-7, with 8 bases identical to TRBD2. The sample consisted of CD4+ T cells from PBMCs. The CDR3 DNA reads TGCAGTGCTAGCCTAGCGGGTATCTCTAGCGAGCAGTACTTC. Its protein product is CSASLAGISSEQYF.